The present T cell receptor (beta chain) was sequenced within a study of vaccination effects on CD4 cells after COVID-19. Study findings and constraints: Convalescent patients numbered few in the study; early post-infection timepoints were missing entirely. There was only 1 of 255 vaccine-induced clones in healthy vaccinees that cross-reacted with common cold coronaviruses.

Pools of viral peptides were used by the ViraFEST assay to expand antigen-specific CD4+ T cells ahead of sequencing. After more than 8 days in culture, the CD4+ T cells were isolated. As their vaccination, participants received two doses of either BNT162b2 or mRNA-1273. Each vaccine recipient was nucleocapsid antibody negative and had no prior SARS-CoV-2 infection. Half the medium was replaced with IL-2 medium on days 3 and 7. Measured with immunoSEQ multiplex PCR; TCRdb has only the in-frame clones, and not every one. Of tens of thousands of clones listed, over 60% are singletons. In the case of this clone: Its matching antigen is unknown.

Trimming took 0 bases from V and 6 from J; bases not matched to a gene: 5. There are 15 residues in the CDR3. Germline loops: CDR1 KGHSH, CDR2 LQKENI. The sequence derives from a human donor who received a COVID-19 vaccine. The specimen was CD4+ T cells from PBMCs cultured with HCoV-OC43 spike peptides, collected after COVID-19 vaccination. Specified subset: HCoV-OC43 spike overlapping peptide pool stimulation. The chain carries TRBV18 and TRBJ2-1; 7 bases align to TRBD2. The DNA for the CDR3 is TGTGCCAGCTCACCACCGAATGGCGGGGGCAATGAGCAGTTCTTC. It encodes CASSPPNGGGNEQFF.